These 20 T cell receptor beta chains came from one sample sequenced in a study of blood T cells in healthy people across ages. A second PCR of about 7 to 12 cycles used a sample-barcoded 5' primer and a J-beta primer mix. TCRdb fed the 5' RACE reads into MiXCR, producing one record per CDR3 protein. Of roughly 790,000 distinct CDR3 sequences listed, approximately 43% were seen once; the top ten hold more than 20%. Material: blood. The receptors originated from a woman between 55 and 75 years old in good health.

Points on this clonotype: This could be a read error, since a much larger clone is one nucleotide away. This sequence joins TRBV3-1 and TRBJ2-3, with TRBD2 identical over 9 bases. Germline V lookup: CDR1 LGHDT, CDR2 YNNKEL (reference sequence). The CDR3 loop spans 13 amino acids. V dropped 6 bases and J dropped 4; count of bases not matched to a gene: 2. CDR3 DNA sequence: TGTGCCAGCAGGGGGACTAGCTCAGATACGCAGTATTTT. Translation gives CASRGTSSDTQYF.

This chain links TRBV10-3 with TRBJ1-4; 7 bases match TRBD1. CDR3 length: 13 residues. CDR1 and CDR2 from the germline V gene are ENHRY and SYGVKD. V gave up 6 bases and J gave up 5 bases; unmatched junction bases: 3. The CDR3 region is CAISGQENEKLFF. CDR3 nucleotides: TGTGCCATCAGCGGACAGGAGAATGAAAAACTGTTTTTT.

A few counts support this clonotype. This sequence joins TRBV24-1 and TRBJ2-1; 9 bases map to TRBD1. Germline loops: CDR1 KGHDR, CDR2 SFDVKD. The CDR3 length is 16 residues. The ends lost 5 bases at V and 0 bases at J; junction bases unmatched: 4. CDR3 loop: CATSGGQGSSYNEQFF. In DNA form, the CDR3 reads TGTGCCACCAGTGGTGGACAGGGGAGCTCCTACAATGAGCAGTTCTTC.

This clonotype was picked up many times. This chain uses TRBV29-1 with TRBJ2-4; maybe TRBD1 (5 bases). Per germline, CDR1 SQVTM and CDR2 ANQGSEA. This CDR3 is 17 amino acids long. V was pared by 0 bases and J by 0 bases, with 15 bases between. The CDR3 here is CSVEDRQGSLAKNIQYF. In DNA, the CDR3 is TGCAGCGTTGAAGATCGGCAGGGCTCTTTAGCCAAAAACATTCAGTACTTC.

This clonotype was picked up a small number of times. The chain couples TRBV7-6 to TRBJ2-1, with D hard to call. This CDR3 is built from 13 residues. From germline, CDR1 is SGHVS and CDR2 FNYEAQ. Trimming took 6 bases from V and 2 from J, leaving 8 bases between them. CDR3 region: CASSVTPYNEQFF. CDR3 DNA: TGTGCCAGCAGTGTGACTCCCTACAATGAGCAGTTCTTC. Full variable domain (outside the CDR3, taken from reference TRBV7-6 and TRBJ2-1): GAGVSQSPRYKVTKRGQDVALRCDPISGHVSLYWYRQALGQGPEFLTYFNYEAQQDKSGLPNDRFSAERPEGSISTLTIQRTEQRDSAMYRCASSVTPYNEQFFGPGTRLTVL.

The rearrangement links TRBV7-9 to TRBJ1-1, with 7 bases lining up with TRBD1. The length of the CDR3 is 15 residues. Unmatched junction bases numbered 11, after V lost 5 bases and J lost 5 bases. The germline V gene encodes CDR1 SEHNR and CDR2 FQNEAQ (reference sequence). This chain's CDR3 is CASSMETGSRTEAFF. The CDR3 region has the DNA TGTGCCAGCAGCATGGAGACAGGGAGCCGAACTGAAGCTTTCTTT.

This clonotype was seen a handful of times. The rearrangement links TRBV14 to TRBJ2-3, with TRBD2 as a possible D gene (5 bases). Germline loops: CDR1 SGHDN, CDR2 FVKESK. The ends were cut back, 0 bases at V and 2 bases at J, with 9 bases in the middle. The length of the CDR3 is 15 residues. CDR3 nucleotide sequence: TGTGCCAGCAGCCAAGACAGCGGCCTCACAGATACGCAGTATTTT. Protein sequence: CASSQDSGLTDTQYF.

V gene TRBV11-2 combines with J gene TRBJ2-3; D remains ambiguous. The CDR3 totals 12 residues. V was cut by 6 bases and J by 2 bases, with 6 bases left in between. Germline loops: CDR1 SGHAT, CDR2 FQNNGV. The DNA of the CDR3 is TGTGCCAGCAGTGCGGCCACAGATACGCAGTATTTT. Its protein product is CASSAATDTQYF.

The rearrangement joins TRBV7-2 to TRBJ2-5, with 8 nucleotides matching TRBD2. CDR3 length: 14 amino acids. V shed 2 bases and J 11 bases; nucleotides not matched to a gene: 10. Looked up from germline, CDR1 is SGHTA and CDR2 is FQGNSA. The CDR3 nucleotides read TGTGCCAGCAGCTTAAGCGGGGGCCCCAATAAGCAGTACTTC. Amino acid sequence: CASSLSGGPNKQYF. Variable domain in full (rest from reference TRBV7-2 and TRBJ2-5): GAGVSQSPSNKVTEKGKDVELRCDPISGHTALYWYRQSLGQGLEFLIYFQGNSAPDKSGLPSDRFSAERTGGSVSTLTIQRTQQEDSAVYLCASSLSGGPNKQYFGPGTRLLVL.

The chain carries TRBV6-6 and TRBJ1-1; 7 bases are a match to TRBD1. J gave up 3 bases and V 4 bases, and 5 bases lay outside the gene matches. Germline CDR1 reads MNHNY; CDR2 reads SVGAGI (reference sequence). This CDR3 spans 14 amino acids. The CDR3 coding sequence is TGTGCCAGCAGTTTTCAGGGGGGAGACACTGAAGCTTTCTTT. Its translation is CASSFQGGDTEAFF.

The V gene is TRBV7-9, the J gene TRBJ1-1; 7 bases line up with TRBD1. The V segment lost 11 bases and the J segment 1 base; nucleotides outside the gene matches: 13. CDR1 and CDR2 (germline): SEHNR, FQNEAQ (reference sequence). The CDR3 is 15 amino acids. CDR3 in DNA: TGTGCCGCCCCTAAGCCGGGACAGCCGAACACTGAAGCTTTCTTT. This translates into CAAPKPGQPNTEAFF.

The chain links TRBV28 to TRBJ2-7, with TRBD1 as a possible D gene (5 bases). The CDR3 is 14 amino acids. Germline V CDR1 and CDR2: MDHEN, SYDVKM. The V end lost 5 bases, the J end lost 1 base, and 12 bases lay between the germline ends. The CDR3 DNA sequence: TGTGCCAGCAGTGTGCTTACAGGATCCTACGAGCAGTACTTC. Amino acids: CASSVLTGSYEQYF.

This clonotype came up a few times. The rearrangement links TRBV7-9 to TRBJ2-7, with 9 nucleotides matching TRBD1. Trimming cost V 2 bases and J 3 bases; bases outside gene matches: 2. Germline V gives CDR1 SEHNR, CDR2 FQNEAQ (reference sequence). The CDR3 is made up of 14 amino acids. CDR3 in amino acids: CASSLPTGGYEQYF. DNA of the CDR3: TGTGCCAGCAGCTTACCGACAGGGGGCTACGAGCAGTACTTC.

This clonotype was seen a few times. This sequence joins TRBV11-2 and TRBJ2-1; 8 nucleotides match TRBD2. CDR3 size: 15 residues. V lost 3 bases and J lost 4; bases outside the gene matches: 5. Germline V gives CDR1 SGHAT, CDR2 FQNNGV. In DNA form, the CDR3 reads TGTGCCAGCAGCTTGAACGGGGGGGAATACAATGAGCAGTTCTTC. Residues: CASSLNGGEYNEQFF. Variable domain in full (rest from reference TRBV11-2 and TRBJ2-1): EAGVAQSPRYKIIEKRQSVAFWCNPISGHATLYWYQQILGQGPKLLIQFQNNGVVDDSQLPKDRFSAERLKGVDSTLKIQPAKLEDSAVYLCASSLNGGEYNEQFFGPGTRLTVL.

In this sample, this clonotype turned up a few times. This chain joins TRBV5-1 and TRBJ1-5; D is undetermined. Germline V gene data show CDR1 as SGHRS and CDR2 as YFSETQ. The CDR3 loop spans 14 amino acids. Trimming cost V 4 bases and J 0 bases, with 8 bases left between them. The CDR3 sequence: CASSDGDSNQPQHF. As DNA, the CDR3 is TGCGCCAGCAGCGACGGAGATAGCAATCAGCCCCAGCATTTT.

This chain uses TRBV5-1 with TRBJ2-7, with 10 positions matching TRBD2. This CDR3 comprises 17 residues. V gave up 4 bases and J gave up 5 bases; unmatched junction bases: 15. Germline V gene lookup returns CDR1 SGHRS and CDR2 YFSETQ. CDR3 DNA sequence: TGCGCCAGCAGCCCTCTGTGGGACCTAGCGGGAGATCACGAGCAGTACTTC. It is translated as CASSPLWDLAGDHEQYF. The entire variable domain, with the rest obtained from reference TRBV5-1 and TRBJ2-7, is as follows: KAGVTQTPRYLIKTRGQQVTLSCSPISGHRSVSWYQQTPGQGLQFLFEYFSETQRNKGNFPGRFSGRQFSNSRSEMNVSTLELGDSALYLCASSPLWDLAGDHEQYFGPGTRLTVT.

In regard to this clonotype: It may be a read error: a sequence one base away is much more abundant. V gene TRBV4-3 combines with J gene TRBJ2-1, with a possible D match to TRBD1 (7 bases). There are 16 residues in the CDR3. Germline V lookup: CDR1 LGHNA, CDR2 YSLEER. In DNA form, the CDR3 reads TGCGCCAGCAGCCAAGTCGGAGGGGGCCCCTACAATGAGAAGTTCTTC. Translated, it gives CASSQVGGGPYNEKFF.

This clonotype showed up just a few times. V usage is TRBV4-2 and J usage is TRBJ2-6; 10 bases match TRBD2. Trimming at V came to 8 bases and at J to 0 bases, leaving 7 bases not matched to a gene. CDR3 length: 17 residues. Germline CDR1 LGHNA, CDR2 YNFKEQ. The CDR3 bases are TGTGCCAGCGGCACGAGCGGGAGGGGCTCTGGGGCCAACGTCCTGACTTTC. It yields the protein CASGTSGRGSGANVLTF.

V usage is TRBV12-3 or TRBV12-4 and J usage is TRBJ2-4, with D possibly TRBD1 on 6 matching bases. The DNA end is more similar to TRBJ2-5, so the J call may be wrong. The CDR3 is 15 residues long. CDR3 residues: CASSTQGRSEETQYF. The CDR3 coding sequence is TGTGCCAGCAGCACCCAGGGGCGATCCGAAGAGACCCAGTACTTC.

The rearrangement joins TRBV28 to TRBJ2-5; perhaps D is TRBD1 or TRBD2 (7 bases each). V lost 3 bases, J lost 11 bases, and 49 bases lay in between. The CDR3 covers 24 residues. Germline V gene lookup returns CDR1 MDHEN and CDR2 SYDVKM. The CDR3 here is CASSFPDREVAGEIPSLGGNEQYF. DNA of the CDR3: TGTGCCAGCAGTTTCCCCGACAGGGAAGTGGCGGGAGAGATCCCGAGTTTGGGAGGCAATGAGCAGTACTTC.